This TCR beta chain was retrieved from a study of T cells after posttransplantation cyclophosphamide (dated by TCRdb to the mid-2010s). In the study overall: T cell repertoire reconstitution was tracked by TRB sequencing after myeloablative bone marrow transplantation in which posttransplantation cyclophosphamide was used as GVHD prophylaxis. Antigen receptor sequencing was done on samples from a few dozen PTCy-treated patients and from approximately 17 related bone marrow donors of those patients. Blood from all 35 or so PTCy patients who had 1-year posttransplant specimens underwent TRB sequencing. In 3 patients, TRB sequencing was also performed on up to about 3 more blood samples taken 2 to 5.2 years after transplant, and in several patients, pretransplant blood was also TRB-sequenced. TRA and TRB clonality were tightly correlated in roughly ten samples, so subsequent TCR analyses focused on TRB only. Public TRB sequences were checked against a database of over 3,000 sequences associated with responses to pathogens, tumor antigens, self-antigens and alloantigens. Broad study findings and their caveats: Donor-recipient similarity was low at 1-2 months but increased during the first year, and donor CD8+ memory clones often dominated later blood repertoires. The TRB repertoires of T cells infiltrating skin or GI tract showed only limited overlap with the TRB repertoires of T cells in blood. Across roughly 49 patients, TRB clonality was highly associated with recipient CMV seropositivity and CMV reactivation, and diversity in PTCy patients was similar to diversity in CNI/methotrexate controls.

Viable CD3+CD4+ or CD3+CD8+ cells that were CCR7+CD45RA+CD45RO-CD95-CD27+CD28+ were classified as naive T cells. Related bone marrow donors provided peripheral blood samples on the day of marrow donation. Peripheral blood and bone marrow mononuclear cells were isolated by Ficoll-Hypaque density centrifugation and cryopreserved. CD4+ and CD8+ T cells, including naive and memory subsets, were sorted by FACS on a FACSAria II. V and J are trimmed by 2 bases and 8 bases, and the gene matches miss 6 bases of the junction. The germline V gene supplies CDR1 SGHRS and CDR2 YFSETQ. Its CDR3 holds 14 amino acids, cysteine through phenylalanine. The read is trimmed to its CDR3 DNA, 42 bases read in frame from base 1. Genomic DNA was the input for TRB sequencing, which was run either with the immunoSEQ assay at survey resolution or with the hsTCRB kit. Concerning the study's data processing: Initial read processing used immunoSEQ software, and repertoire analyses used the LymphoSeq R package. Clonality was calculated as 1 minus normalized Shannon entropy, and the Gini coefficient was also calculated for each TRB dataset. To infer phenotypes in unsorted samples, TRB sequences from sorted subsets of the recipient or donor were mapped onto the unsorted samples of the same recipient. In TCRdb, the immuneACCESS table is reduced to in-frame sequences with V and J assigned. These tables do not hold every clone; where another copy was compared, an unresolved V gene accounts for under half, and the others remain unexplained. V, J and clone size are taken as reported in that table, and D and trimming were inferred from the DNA itself. Here the sample has about 30,000 clones; 90% to 95% occur a single time. 0.09% to 0.12% of the sample is in the top ten clones.

As concerns this clone: Its recognized antigen is unknown. There are no base qualities to consult, and no much larger clone falls within one base.

The chain joins TRBV5-1 to TRBJ1-4; 7 bases in between match TRBD1. The sample was naive CD4+ T cells sorted from blood. The receptor's source is a man between 25 and 39 years old in good health and a related stem cell transplant donor. CDR3 reads: CASSFSGGDEKLFF. The DNA is TGCGCCAGCAGCTTCTCAGGGGGTGACGAAAAACTGTTTTTT. Supplemented by the reference TRBV5-1 and TRBJ1-4 proteins around the CDR3, the complete variable domain is KAGVTQTPRYLIKTRGQQVTLSCSPISGHRSVSWYQQTPGQGLQFLFEYFSETQRNKGNFPGRFSGRQFSNSRSEMNVSTLELGDSALYLCASSFSGGDEKLFFGSGTQLSVL.